Following are 18 T cell receptor beta chains from one sample sequenced in a study of CD8+CD57+ T cells in acquired aplastic anemia. The sequenced patients had an expansion of CD8+CD57+ cells seen by flow cytometry. Researchers used genomic DNA as the template to profile TCR beta VDJ and CDR3. TCRdb redid the calling of the reads with MiXCR, one entry per CDR3 protein. Of hundreds of thousands of distinct CDR3 sequences in the sample, approximately 82% were seen once. Material for sequencing was sorted CD4+, CD8+, or CD8+CD57+ T cells (not recorded which) from PBMCs. Source of these receptors: a human donor with aplastic anemia.

A word on this clonotype: Without the conserved terminal phenylalanine or tryptophan, this CDR3 likely stems from a read error. No DNA is shown, since the ends of the CDR3 on it are uncertain; the CDR3 is the one TCRdb lists. This chain joins TRBV24-1 and TRBJ2-1; the D call TRBD2 from the table was never checked on the DNA. CDR1 and CDR2 from the germline V gene are KGHDR and SFDVKD. A total of 13 residues make up the CDR3, ends included. CDR3 in amino acids: CATRQGLVGSLSL.

This chain joins TRBV7-8 and TRBJ2-2; 7 bases fit TRBD2. V lost 1 base and J lost 12; bases outside the gene matches: 11. The CDR3 loop spans 15 amino acids. Germline CDR1 SGHVS, CDR2 FQNEAQ. CDR3 region: CASSLVAGTDAQLFF. The CDR3 bases are TGTGCCAGCAGCTTAGTAGCGGGTACCGATGCGCAGCTGTTTTTT.

Concerning this clonotype: The final CDR3 position lacks the conserved phenylalanine or tryptophan, pointing to a likely read error. The DNA is omitted, as the CDR3 cannot be located on it reliably, and the CDR3 follows TCRdb's listing. The chain combines TRBV7-8 with TRBJ1-1. The CDR3 is 13 residues long, counting both termini. Looked up from germline, CDR1 is SGHVS and CDR2 is FQNEAQ. The CDR3 sequence: CASSFQRGTKAFS.

This clonotype was detected once. Without the conserved terminal phenylalanine or tryptophan, this CDR3 likely stems from a read error. The chain couples TRBV2 to TRBJ2-1, with 9 bases that match TRBD2. Trimming at V came to 6 bases and at J to 8 bases, leaving 14 bases not matched to a gene. The CDR3 length is 16 residues. Germline CDR1 reads SNHLY; CDR2 reads FYNNEI. CDR3 sequence reads: CASSLAGGDSQDEQFV. The CDR3 DNA reads as TGTGCCAGCAGCCTGGCGGGGGGGGACAGTCAGGATGAGCAGTTCGTC.

Here the CDR3 reads CASSQIILAGSYGANVLTF. Written as DNA, the CDR3 is TGTGCCAGCAGCCAAATTATACTAGCGGGTAGCTACGGGGCCAACGTCCTGACTTTC. The chain is built from TRBV7-9 and TRBJ2-6; the match to TRBD2 covers 9 bases. The ends lost 5 bases at V and 4 bases at J; junction bases unmatched: 15. CDR3 size: 19 residues. Looked up from germline, CDR1 is SEHNR and CDR2 is FQNEAQ (reference sequence).

In its sample, this clonotype was seen a few times. V and J are TRBV29-1 and TRBJ1-1; 8 bases match TRBD1. CDR1 is SQVTM, CDR2 ANQGSEA, per germline. The CDR3 is 16 residues long. V lost 0 bases and J lost 5; bases outside the gene matches: 11. CDR3: CSVEDEAGTGVTEAFF. The CDR3 DNA reads TGCAGCGTTGAAGATGAAGCCGGGACAGGCGTGACTGAAGCTTTCTTT.

This clonotype has more than one count but fewer than ten. This is likely a read error, given that the CDR3 carries no conserved phenylalanine or tryptophan at its end. The DNA is omitted, as the CDR3 cannot be located on it reliably, and the CDR3 follows TCRdb's listing. CDR3 in amino acids: CASGDGGTYTQYFGP. This sequence joins TRBV2 and TRBJ2-5; no DNA check was done on the table's D call, TRBD1. Including both end residues, the CDR3 is 15 amino acids long. Per germline, CDR1 SNHLY and CDR2 FYNNEI.

In regard to this clonotype: It is unclear where the CDR3 begins or ends on the DNA, so no DNA is shown, and the CDR3 is as TCRdb lists it. The CDR3 loop reads CASTLGSVGPGANF. J is TRBJ1-6 and V is TRBV7-6; the table assigns TRBD1, which was not confirmed against the DNA. In germline, CDR1 is SGHVS, CDR2 FNYEAQ. The CDR3 region is 14 residues in length, termini included.

Comment on this clonotype: One end of the junction is discordant with germline, which a read error may explain. The chain is built from TRBV11-2 and TRBJ1-1, with TRBD1 matching over 8 bases. Germline loops: CDR1 SGHAT, CDR2 FQNNGV. The CDR3 sequence is 18 residues long. CDR3 nucleotides: TGTACCAGCAGCTTAGATCTGACAGGGGTCCGGATCAACACTGAAGCTTTCTTT. Its protein product is CTSSLDLTGVRINTEAFF.

The rearrangement uses TRBV11-3 and TRBJ1-1; 7 nucleotides line up with TRBD1. Germline lookup yields CDR1 SGHNT and CDR2 YENEEA. CDR3 length equals 15 residues. The junction had 7 bases not matched to a gene; V was cut back by 5 bases and J by 1 base. Written as DNA, the CDR3 is TGTGCCAGCAGCAGGGGGCGGTACTGGAACACTGAAGCTTTCTTT. Protein: CASSRGRYWNTEAFF.

Remarks on this clonotype: The junction does not match germline at one end; this may be a read error. The J gene is TRBJ2-3, the V gene TRBV14; either TRBD1 or TRBD2 may fit D (7 bases each). Germline CDR1 is SGHDN and CDR2 is FVKESK. The CDR3 contains 14 residues. The CDR3 spells CASSLDPGGENHDF. The CDR3 nucleotides are TGTGCCAGCAGCCTAGATCCAGGGGGGGAGAACCATGATTTT.

To note about this clonotype: Because the CDR3's place on the DNA is in doubt, the DNA is left out and the CDR3 is given as listed by TCRdb. The V gene is TRBV7-2, the J gene TRBJ2-3; the D call in the table, TRBD1, was not verified against the DNA. From its first to its last residue, the CDR3 has 15 amino acids. Per the germline V gene, CDR1 is SGHTA and CDR2 is FQGNSA. This CDR3 is CASSWGQGSKYGYYF.

A remark on this clonotype: The germline gene is not matched at one end of the junction; a read error may be the cause. The V call is TRBV9, the J call TRBJ1-6; D is perhaps TRBD1 (5 bases). Germline V CDR1 and CDR2: SGDLS, YYNGEE. The CDR3 has 16 residues. The CDR3 loop is CASSADSGSFNSPLHF. The CDR3 bases are TGTGCCAGCAGCGCCGACAGTGGCTCCTTTAATTCGCCCCTCCACTTT. The entire variable domain, with the rest obtained from reference TRBV9 and TRBJ1-6, is as follows: DSGVTQTPKHLITATGQRVTLRCSPRSGDLSVYWYQQSLDQGLQFLIQYYNGEERAKGNILERFSAQQFPDLHSELNLSSLELGDSALYFCASSADSGSFNSPLHFGNGTRLTVT.

In the case of this clonotype: The junction and the germline gene differ at one end; a read error may be behind it. V is TRBV9 and J is TRBJ2-5; D unresolved. CDR1 and CDR2 from the germline V gene are SGDLS and YYNGEE. CDR3 length equals 9 residues. CDR3: CASSVYQNF. As DNA, the CDR3 is TGTGCCAGCAGCGTATACCAGAACTTC.

V is TRBV20-1 and J is TRBJ2-5; D is perhaps TRBD1 or TRBD2 (5 bases each). The CDR3 length is 15 residues. Trimming left V 6 bases short and J 5 bases short, with 22 bases between. Germline CDR1 reads DFQATT; CDR2 reads SNEGSKA (reference sequence). The CDR3 DNA follows: TGCAGTGCCAGTAGGTGGGGACGCAAGATTGAGACCCAGTACTTC. As protein: CSASRWGRKIETQYF.

This clonotype was seen only once. This chain links TRBV20-1 with TRBJ2-5; maybe TRBD1 (6 bases). CDR3 length: 14 amino acids. Germline lookup yields CDR1 DFQATT and CDR2 SNEGSKA (reference sequence). V lost 0 bases, J lost 0 bases, and 8 bases lay in between. Here the CDR3 DNA reads TGCAGTGCTAGAGACGGGGACAACCAAGAGACCCAGTACTTC. Protein: CSARDGDNQETQYF.

In regard to this clonotype: The missing conserved phenylalanine or tryptophan at the end of this CDR3 makes a read error likely. The genes are TRBV25-1 and TRBJ1-2; TRBD1 agrees at 7 bases. The V segment lost 0 bases and the J segment 6 bases; nucleotides outside the gene matches: 7. The CDR3 sequence is 15 residues long. The germline CDR1 and CDR2 sequences are MGHDK and SYGVNS. CDR3 DNA: TGTGCCAGCAGTGAATATCCCGACAGGGAGGATGGCTACACCCTC. Its translation: CASSEYPDREDGYTL.

The chain's CDR3 is CSARGTREDYGYTF. The CDR3 nucleotides read TGCAGTGCTAGGGGGACCAGGGAGGACTATGGCTACACCTTC. V and J are TRBV20-1 and TRBJ1-2; D may be TRBD1 (5 bases). The CDR3 spans 14 residues. Germline-derived CDR1 and CDR2 are DFQATT and SNEGSKA (reference sequence). V shed 3 bases and J shed 3 bases, with 14 bases lying between them.